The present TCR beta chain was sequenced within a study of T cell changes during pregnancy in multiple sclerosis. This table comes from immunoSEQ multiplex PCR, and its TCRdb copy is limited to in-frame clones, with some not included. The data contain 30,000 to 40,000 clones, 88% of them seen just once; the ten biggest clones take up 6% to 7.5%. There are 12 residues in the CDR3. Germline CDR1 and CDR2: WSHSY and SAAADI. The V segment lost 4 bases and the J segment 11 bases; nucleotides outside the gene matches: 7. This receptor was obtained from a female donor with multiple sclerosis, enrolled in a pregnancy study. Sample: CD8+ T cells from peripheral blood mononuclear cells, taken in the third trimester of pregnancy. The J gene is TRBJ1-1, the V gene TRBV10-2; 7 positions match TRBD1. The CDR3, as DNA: TGCGCCAGCAGTGTACGACAGGGTGAGGCTTTCTTT. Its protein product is CASSVRQGEAFF.